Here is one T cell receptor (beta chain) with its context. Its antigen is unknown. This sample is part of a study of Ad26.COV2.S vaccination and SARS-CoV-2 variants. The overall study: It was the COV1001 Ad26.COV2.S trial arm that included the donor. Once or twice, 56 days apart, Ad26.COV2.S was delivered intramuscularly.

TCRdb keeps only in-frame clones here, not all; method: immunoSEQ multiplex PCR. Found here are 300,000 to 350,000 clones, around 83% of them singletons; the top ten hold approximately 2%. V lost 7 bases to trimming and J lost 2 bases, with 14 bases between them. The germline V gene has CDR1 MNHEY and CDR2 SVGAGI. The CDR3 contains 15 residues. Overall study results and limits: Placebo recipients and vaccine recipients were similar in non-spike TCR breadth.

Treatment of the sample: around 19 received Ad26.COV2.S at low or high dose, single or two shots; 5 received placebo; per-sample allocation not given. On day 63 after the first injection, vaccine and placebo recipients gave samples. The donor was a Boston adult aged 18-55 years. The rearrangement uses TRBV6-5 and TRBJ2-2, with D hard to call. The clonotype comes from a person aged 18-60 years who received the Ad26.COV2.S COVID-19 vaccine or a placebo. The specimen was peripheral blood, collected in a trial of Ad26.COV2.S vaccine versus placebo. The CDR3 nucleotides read TGTGCCAGCAAAATGGTACCAGGAAACACCGGGGAGCTGTTTTTT. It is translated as CASKMVPGNTGELFF.